This T cell receptor (beta chain) comes out of a study of tissue T cells after allogeneic stem cell transplantation. Whole-study results and caveats: This small cohort was clinically heterogeneous, and sampling depth was a limitation.

In the case of this clone: Its antigen is still unknown. Mouse gene names and germline throughout. The read finishes 1 residue shy of the CDR3 end, and the germline J gene is used to complete it.

Sequencing used immunoSEQ multiplex PCR; TCRdb keeps in-frame clones, though not all of them. The profile covers roughly 5,000 clones, with around 47% appearing a single time and under 3% taken by the ten largest. Germline CDR1 is KGHTA and CDR2 is FQNQQP. The CDR3 is 14 residues long. Time point denoted: mouse harvest day 7 after allogeneic transplant. The graft held 10^6 splenic CD5+ T cells and 10^7 T-cell-depleted bone marrow cells. Mice had MHC-mismatched B6 into BALB/c GVHD, sampled day 7 or 14. The TCR originated in a female BALB/c mouse given C57BL/6 T cells with graft-versus-host disease after an allogeneic hematopoietic cell transplant. The chain carries TRBV23 and TRBJ2-7; TRBD1 is the table's D call and was not checked against the DNA. The source material was skin. CDR3 region: CSSSQRQSSYEQYF. CDR3 DNA (partial): TGCTCCAGCAGTCAAAGACAGAGCTCCTATGAACAGTAC.